These 11 T cell receptor beta chains came from one sample sequenced in a study of T cells in Graves' hyperthyroidism and ophthalmopathy (dated by TCRdb to between 2019 and 2020). The library relied on multiplex PCR. The data were produced on an Illumina HiSeq 2000. Amplification of TCR beta CDR3 regions was carried out from RNA transcripts. For the first round of RT-PCR on the TCR CDR3, the HTBI primer set was used together with the Qiagen OneStep RT-PCR kit. TCRdb passed the public sequencing reads through fastp at Q25 and MiXCR, retaining productive beta sequences. Under each unique CDR3 protein, matching rows form one entry showing the most common genes and DNA. The sample yields about 340,000 distinct CDR3 sequences; under 25% were counted once. The top ten clones comprise around 48% of the sample. The sample taken for sequencing was blood. The receptors were gathered from a woman in her forties or fifties with Graves' hyperthyroidism.

This clonotype was observed a handful of times. DNA of the CDR3: TGTGCCAGCAGTTACTCGAGGGGAGTGGCCTACAATGAGCAGTTCTTC. Protein: CASSYSRGVAYNEQFF. This chain links TRBV6-5 with TRBJ2-1; D possibly uses TRBD1 or TRBD2 (5 bases each). CDR1 is MNHEY, CDR2 SVGAGI, per germline. Between the trimmed V and J ends, which lost 0 bases and 2 bases, there was a span of 11 bases. This CDR3 is 16 amino acids long.

The chain combines TRBV15 with TRBJ1-5; D is unclear. The CDR3 consists of 12 residues. Germline loops: CDR1 LNHNV, CDR2 YYDKDF (reference sequence). V shed 0 bases and J shed 9 bases, with 6 bases lying between them. The CDR3 DNA follows: TGTGCCACCAGCAGAGATACGTGGCCCCAGCATTTT. This translates into CATSRDTWPQHF. The full variable domain, in which reference TRBV15 and TRBJ1-5 provide the parts outside the CDR3, is DAMVIQNPRYQVTQFGKPVTLSCSQTLNHNVMYWYQQKSSQAPKLLFHYYDKDFNNEADTPDNFQSRRPNTSFCFLDIRSPGLGDTAMYLCATSRDTWPQHFGDGTRLSIL.

The chain carries TRBV9 and TRBJ1-1; D call uncertain. The CDR3 sequence is 15 residues long. Trimming cost V 3 bases and J 2 bases, with 14 bases left between them. The V gene's germline CDR1 is SGDLS and CDR2 YYNGEE. The CDR3 nucleotides are TGTGCCAGCAGCGGTTCCGGGAAGGCTAACACTGAAGCTTTCTTT. Amino acid sequence: CASSGSGKANTEAFF.

This clonotype showed up many times. The rearrangement joins TRBV5-1 to TRBJ2-3; unclear D gene. The germline V and J ends were trimmed by 5 bases and 4 bases, with 5 bases remaining between them. This CDR3 comprises 11 residues. Germline V CDR1 and CDR2: SGHRS, YFSETQ. DNA of the CDR3: TGCGCCAGCAGGGAAGCAGATACGCAGTATTTT. Translation gives CASREADTQYF.

The chain joins TRBV7-9 to TRBJ1-1, with 7 bases aligning to TRBD1. The germline gives CDR1 SEHNR, CDR2 FQNEAQ (reference sequence). This CDR3 contains 15 residues. Germline trimming cut 4 bases from V and 3 bases from J; bases unmatched to any gene: 8. The DNA for the CDR3 is TGTGCCAGCAGCTCCAACAGGGGAATGGACACTGAAGCTTTCTTT. Amino acids: CASSSNRGMDTEAFF.

This clonotype was detected many times. The V and J genes are TRBV5-1 and TRBJ1-2, with 9 bases fitting TRBD1. The CDR3 is 16 amino acids. The V gene end was trimmed by 3 bases and the J gene end by 2 bases; junction bases not matched to a gene: 8. Germline V CDR1 and CDR2: SGHRS, YFSETQ. CDR3 region: CASSSTGGQGNYGYTF. Written as DNA, the CDR3 is TGCGCCAGCAGCTCTACAGGGGGCCAGGGGAACTATGGCTACACCTTC.

This chain links TRBV7-8 with TRBJ2-3, with TRBD2 as a possible D gene (7 bases). V was cut by 1 base and J by 7 bases, with 15 bases left in between. Germline V gives CDR1 SGHVS, CDR2 FQNEAQ. The CDR3 loop spans 15 amino acids. The CDR3, as DNA: TGTGCCAGCAGCTTAGAGGGGGGGCCAATATATACGCAGTATTTT. This sequence encodes CASSLEGGPIYTQYF.

This clonotype was detected a few times. The gene calls are TRBV9 and TRBJ2-2; no clear D gene. V was trimmed by 0 bases and J by 3 bases, leaving 15 bases between them. Per germline, CDR1 SGDLS and CDR2 YYNGEE. The CDR3 extends over 17 amino acids. CDR3 bases: TGTGCCAGCAGCGTAGGTCCCCTCCAAGCGCACACCGGGGAGCTGTTTTTT. Its protein product is CASSVGPLQAHTGELFF.

The sample holds a few counts of this clonotype. The chain employs TRBV12-5 and TRBJ1-2; 8 bases are a match to TRBD1. Germline V lookup: CDR1 LGHNT, CDR2 FRNRAP. The CDR3 runs to 12 residues. V lost 9 bases, J lost 4 bases, and 4 bases stayed unmatched. The CDR3 loop reads CASQGAGYGYTF. In DNA, the CDR3 is TGTGCTAGCCAGGGGGCGGGCTATGGCTACACCTTC.

This clonotype was seen at least ten times. The chain is built from TRBV6-1 and TRBJ2-7; the D is unclear. The length of the CDR3 is 11 residues. Germline CDR1 MNHNS, CDR2 SASEGT. The germline V and J ends were trimmed by 7 bases and 2 bases, with 6 bases remaining between them. The CDR3 DNA sequence: TGTGCCAGCAACGTGGCCTACGAGCAGTACTTC. Its translation is CASNVAYEQYF.

This clonotype showed up many times. V gene TRBV13 combines with J gene TRBJ1-1; D may be TRBD1 (5 bases). The CDR3 runs 14 residues. Germline values: CDR1 PRHDT, CDR2 FYEKMQ (reference sequence). The V end was cut by 5 bases, the J end by 4 bases, with 14 bases between. The CDR3 loop is CASSRGGQGTEAFF. The CDR3 DNA follows: TGTGCCAGCAGCCGAGGTGGGCAGGGCACTGAAGCTTTCTTT.